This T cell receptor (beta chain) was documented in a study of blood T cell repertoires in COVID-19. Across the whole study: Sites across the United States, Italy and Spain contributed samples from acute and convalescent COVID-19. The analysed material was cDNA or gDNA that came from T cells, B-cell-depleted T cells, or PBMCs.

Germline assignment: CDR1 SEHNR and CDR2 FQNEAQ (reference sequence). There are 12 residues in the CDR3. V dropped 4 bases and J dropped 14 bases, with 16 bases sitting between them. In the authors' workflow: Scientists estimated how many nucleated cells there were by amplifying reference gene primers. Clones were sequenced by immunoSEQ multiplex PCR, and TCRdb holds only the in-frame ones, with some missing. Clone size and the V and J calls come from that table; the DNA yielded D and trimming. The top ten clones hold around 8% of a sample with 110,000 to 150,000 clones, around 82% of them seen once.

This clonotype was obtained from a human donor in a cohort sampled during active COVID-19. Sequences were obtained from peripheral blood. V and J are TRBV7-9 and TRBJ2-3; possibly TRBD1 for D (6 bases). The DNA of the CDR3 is TGTGCCAGCAGCTCCGGACAGACCCTGGGGTATTTT. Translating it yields CASSSGQTLGYF.